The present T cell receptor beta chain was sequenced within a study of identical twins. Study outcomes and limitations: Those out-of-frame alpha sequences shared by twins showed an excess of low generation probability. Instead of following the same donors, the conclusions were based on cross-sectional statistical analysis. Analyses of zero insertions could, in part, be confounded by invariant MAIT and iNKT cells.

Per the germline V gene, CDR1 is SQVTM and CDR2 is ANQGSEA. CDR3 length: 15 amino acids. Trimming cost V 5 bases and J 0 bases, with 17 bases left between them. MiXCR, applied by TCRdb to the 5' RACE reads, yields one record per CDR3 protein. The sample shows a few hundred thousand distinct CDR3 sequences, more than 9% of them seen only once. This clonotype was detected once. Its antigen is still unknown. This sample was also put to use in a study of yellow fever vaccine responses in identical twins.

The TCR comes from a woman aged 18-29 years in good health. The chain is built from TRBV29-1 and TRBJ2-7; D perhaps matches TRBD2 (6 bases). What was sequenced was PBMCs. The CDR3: CSVPAKVGGSYEQYF. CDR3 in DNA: TGCAGCGTTCCAGCGAAGGTGGGGGGCTCCTACGAGCAGTACTTC.